These 16 T cell receptor beta chains were all obtained from the same sample, sequenced in a study of cytomegalovirus exposure and HLA in healthy donors. PCR employed 60 Vbeta and 13 Jbeta primers. The assay was immunoSEQ multiplex PCR, and TCRdb's table has in-frame clones only and misses some. The profile shows around 120,000 clones, 75% to 85% of them singletons. Material: PBMCs. The receptors were gathered from a female donor in good health and CMV-seropositive.

This clone was seen only once. The chain is built from TRBV5-5 and TRBJ2-1, with 10 bases fitting TRBD2. The CDR3 runs 16 residues. CDR1 and CDR2 from the germline V gene are SGHKS and YYEKEE (reference sequence). With V trimmed by 2 bases and J by 8 bases, 10 bases remained unmatched. The CDR3 spells CASSLRHSGGRDEQFF. For the CDR3, the DNA is TGTGCCAGCAGCTTACGTCATAGCGGGGGGAGAGATGAGCAGTTCTTC.

The genes are TRBV5-4 and TRBJ1-1; no firm D call. Trimming removed 1 base at V and 4 bases at J, with 8 bases between. The V gene's germline CDR1 is SGHNT and CDR2 YYREEE (reference sequence). This CDR3 spans 13 amino acids. CDR3 nucleotides: TGTGCCAGCAGCTTGAGTGAGAGCACTGAAGCTTTCTTT. This codes for CASSLSESTEAFF.

The CDR3 sequence is CSVRRQEAGQTQYF. The DNA for the CDR3 is TGCAGCGTCCGAAGACAGGAGGCCGGGCAGACCCAGTACTTC. This sequence joins TRBV29-1 and TRBJ2-5; D might be TRBD1 (6 bases). Germline V lookup: CDR1 SQVTM, CDR2 ANQGSEA. V lost 6 bases and J lost 6, with 20 bases in between. The CDR3 runs to 14 residues.

The chain employs TRBV2 and TRBJ1-2; D not resolved. V was pared by 2 bases and J by 0 bases, with 7 bases between. CDR3 size: 14 residues. Germline V CDR1 and CDR2: SNHLY, FYNNEI. The CDR3 nucleotides are TGTGCCAGCAGTGAAACAGTTGCTAACTATGGCTACACCTTC. This sequence encodes CASSETVANYGYTF.

The chain employs TRBV15 and TRBJ1-1; D gene ambiguous. The germline V gene has CDR1 LNHNV and CDR2 YYDKDF (reference sequence). The V end lost 5 bases, the J end lost 10 bases, and 14 bases lay between the germline ends. This CDR3 comprises 12 residues. The CDR3: CATSPIGVAAFF. CDR3 in DNA: TGTGCCACCAGCCCTATCGGGGTTGCAGCTTTCTTT.

The chain carries TRBV19 and TRBJ1-1, with D perhaps TRBD1 (5 bases). This CDR3 has 13 residues. In germline, CDR1 is LNHDA, CDR2 SQIVND (reference sequence). The V gene lost 5 bases and the J gene lost 4 bases, with 11 bases spanning the gap. In nucleotides, the CDR3 is TGTGCCAGTAGTTTCGTGGGGGGCACTGAAGCTTTCTTT. The encoded protein is CASSFVGGTEAFF. The variable domain in full, completed from reference TRBV19 and TRBJ1-1, reads DGGITQSPKYLFRKEGQNVTLSCEQNLNHDAMYWYRQDPGQGLRLIYYSQIVNDFQKGDIAEGYSVSREKKESFPLTVTSAQKNPTAFYLCASSFVGGTEAFFGQGTRLTVV.

The gene calls are TRBV18 and TRBJ2-1; TRBD2 aligns across 8 bases. The V gene end was trimmed by 2 bases and the J gene end by 8 bases; junction bases not matched to a gene: 11. This CDR3 has 16 amino acids. Germline CDR1 KGHSH, CDR2 LQKENI. CDR3 bases: TGTGCCAGCTCACCAGACAAAACGGGGGGGCACGATGAGCAGTTCTTC. It yields the protein CASSPDKTGGHDEQFF.

The V gene is TRBV27, the J gene TRBJ1-5, with 7 bases fitting TRBD1. V was pared by 4 bases and J by 6 bases, with 12 bases of the junction left unmatched. The CDR3 runs to 16 residues. Germline V CDR1 and CDR2: MNHEY, SMNVEV (reference sequence). The CDR3 DNA reads as TGTGCCAGCAGTTCGAGTCTGACAGGGCCCGTTCAGCCCCAGCATTTT. Amino acids: CASSSSLTGPVQPQHF.

CDR3 nucleotide sequence: TGCGCCAGCAGCCAAGACGGGGGGGGGACTTCCTATGGCTACACCTTC. Translated: CASSQDGGGTSYGYTF. The rearrangement links TRBV4-1 to TRBJ1-2, with a possible D match to TRBD1 (5 bases). The length of the CDR3 is 16 residues. Looked up from germline, CDR1 is MGHRA and CDR2 is YSYEKL. Trimming took off 0 bases at V and 4 bases at J, with 15 bases between the two ends.

This sequence joins TRBV7-2 and TRBJ2-3; D might be TRBD2 (6 bases). Germline CDR1 is SGHTA and CDR2 is FQGNSA. V was trimmed by 1 base and J by 4 bases, leaving 12 bases between them. The CDR3 sequence is 15 residues long. CDR3 amino acids: CASSLVRGSADTQYF. The CDR3 DNA sequence: TGTGCCAGCAGCTTAGTCCGGGGGAGCGCAGATACGCAGTATTTT.

The chain couples TRBV27 to TRBJ2-1; 7 nucleotides agree with TRBD2. This CDR3 contains 14 residues. Germline CDR1 is MNHEY and CDR2 is SMNVEV (reference sequence). V was pared by 4 bases and J by 8 bases, with 8 bases of the junction left unmatched. For the CDR3, the DNA is TGTGCCAGCAGTTCTCCGACTAGCCTCCATGAGCAGTTCTTC. Protein sequence: CASSSPTSLHEQFF.

The chain couples TRBV9 to TRBJ1-6; 10 nucleotides agree with TRBD1. The CDR3 has 14 amino acids. Germline assignment: CDR1 SGDLS and CDR2 YYNGEE. Trimming removed 3 bases from V and 10 bases from J; junction bases left unmatched: 4. The CDR3 nucleotides read TGTGCCAGCAGCGCCGGGACAGGGGAATCACCCCTCCACTTT. Protein product: CASSAGTGESPLHF.

The rearrangement links TRBV6-1 to TRBJ2-7; tentative D call: TRBD1 (5 bases). Germline values: CDR1 MNHNS, CDR2 SASEGT. CDR3 length: 11 residues. Trimming took off 4 bases at V and 6 bases at J, with 7 bases between the two ends. The CDR3 reads CASSGGPEQYF. The CDR3, as DNA: TGTGCCAGCAGTGGGGGCCCCGAGCAGTACTTC.

The V call is TRBV7-8, the J call TRBJ1-1; 8 bases map to TRBD1. This CDR3 region has 13 residues. CDR1 SGHVS and CDR2 FQNEAQ come from the germline V gene. V lost 8 bases, J lost 3 bases, and 5 bases stayed unmatched. The CDR3 region is CASADREDTEAFF. In DNA, the CDR3 is TGTGCCAGCGCGGACAGGGAGGACACTGAAGCTTTCTTT.

A few counts support this clone. The gene calls are TRBV6-1 and TRBJ1-4, with D hard to call. The CDR3 is 14 residues long. Germline CDR1 and CDR2: MNHNS and SASEGT. Trimming pared 3 bases from V and 10 bases from J, leaving 15 bases between. CDR3 coding DNA: TGTGCCAGCAGTGAGGCGGCGGCGGGCGTAAAACTGTTTTTT. Its translation: CASSEAAAGVKLFF.

This clone was counted a single time. The chain recombines TRBV6-1 with TRBJ1-2, with 7 bases matching TRBD1. CDR1 and CDR2 (germline): MNHNS, SASEGT. The CDR3 sequence is 13 residues long. V lost 6 bases and J lost 5; bases outside the gene matches: 6. CDR3: CASRTDRVYGYTF. The CDR3 DNA reads as TGTGCCAGCAGAACCGACAGGGTATATGGCTACACCTTC.